A selection of T cell receptor beta chains follows, all from one sample in a study of T cell responses to AZD1222 COVID-19 vaccine. The protocol was immunoSEQ multiplex PCR, while the TCRdb copy is restricted to in-frame clones and leaves out a portion. This repertoire shows about 120,000 clones, about 90% found once; its top ten account for roughly a tenth. Sequencing was performed on peripheral blood, taken on day 0 of AZD1222 vaccination. Receptors were obtained from an adult in good health. Each CDR3 is given with its conserved first and last residue. A D gene is named only where the DNA matches it firmly.

>TRBV12-3/TRBV12-4|-
CASSLGYNEQFF
>TRBV7-2|TRBD2
CASSLGLGGLAPETQYF
>TRBV27|TRBD1
CATSFLRDSRFSGANVLTF
>TRBV30|-
CAWTYLERGYTF
>TRBV7-2|TRBD2
CASSLGVGEGAGFYNEQFF
>TRBV5-1|TRBD2
CASSPGLAGSRTDTQYF
>TRBV21-1|-
CASSKGRGEGYEQYF
>TRBV6-1|-
CASSDRGWDSPDTQYF
>TRBV28|-
CASSLVQGMQAFF
>TRBV7-2|TRBD1
CASSRGQPQETQYF
>TRBV6-5|-
CASSYGGNTEAFF
>TRBV6-1|-
CASSITGGLTDTQYF
>TRBV19|TRBD2
CASRGLAGYATYEQYF
>TRBV30|TRBD1
CAWSVRQGVLAGEQFF
>TRBV2|TRBD1
CACGQGGNEQFF
>TRBV7-8|-
CASSLGVREDQPQHF
>TRBV6-5|TRBD1
CASSYREGASGYTF
>TRBV7-2|TRBD1
CASRRPGQLDGYTF
>TRBV27|TRBD2
CASSYLLAGVSNEQFF
>TRBV5-1|-
CASSFTTGGTEAFF
>TRBV6-5|-
CASSYRGRYEQYF
>TRBV5-6|-
CASSLRGASYEQYF
>TRBV7-9|-
CASSLVGTPTYEQYF
>TRBV7-9|-
CASSRGTGRTQYF
>TRBV4-3|TRBD2
CASSQGRGASGVYNEQFF
>TRBV6-5|-
CASTRLGSNQPQHF
>TRBV5-1|TRBD2
CASSKGLAGGQGTDTQYF
>TRBV5-6|-
CASSLYSNTEAFF
>TRBV28|-
CASSWRGATNVLTF
>TRBV5-1|TRBD1
CASGQGVQNSPLHF
>TRBV21-1|-
CASSKIARFGAGDSDYEQYF
>TRBV5-1|TRBD1
CASSLEPTGGQTGELFF
>TRBV19|-
CASTPQGSGTYEQYF
>TRBV4-2|-
CASSQPGDSGANVLTF
>TRBV7-2|-
CASSLDRGDAGELFF
>TRBV7-3|TRBD2
CASSAPGTSFSGELFF
>TRBV27|-
CASSSRAASNQPQHF
>TRBV12-5|TRBD1
CASGPGQPNEKLFF
>TRBV9|TRBD1
CASSVGAGGFAGYTF
>TRBV5-1|TRBD2
CASSLEVAGGLNTQYF
>TRBV5-1|TRBD2
CASSLLASGPPSSYNEQFF
>TRBV5-1|TRBD1
CASSIMPGQGNEQFF
>TRBV18|TRBD1
CASSPQNRGSYGYTF
>TRBV27|TRBD1
CASSLLDRPNSPLHF
>TRBV19|-
CASSMGAYSYEQYF
>TRBV10-3|-
CAISDRGNEQFF
>TRBV5-6|-
CASSLGYTGELFF
>TRBV2|-
CASKKGETVGTEAFF
>TRBV28|TRBD1
CASSQQTGGNEKLFF
>TRBV4-1|TRBD2
CASSQDWASGSAYNEQFF
>TRBV29-1|TRBD1
CSVVDRATEAFF
>TRBV11-2|-
CASSLGGGPNTF